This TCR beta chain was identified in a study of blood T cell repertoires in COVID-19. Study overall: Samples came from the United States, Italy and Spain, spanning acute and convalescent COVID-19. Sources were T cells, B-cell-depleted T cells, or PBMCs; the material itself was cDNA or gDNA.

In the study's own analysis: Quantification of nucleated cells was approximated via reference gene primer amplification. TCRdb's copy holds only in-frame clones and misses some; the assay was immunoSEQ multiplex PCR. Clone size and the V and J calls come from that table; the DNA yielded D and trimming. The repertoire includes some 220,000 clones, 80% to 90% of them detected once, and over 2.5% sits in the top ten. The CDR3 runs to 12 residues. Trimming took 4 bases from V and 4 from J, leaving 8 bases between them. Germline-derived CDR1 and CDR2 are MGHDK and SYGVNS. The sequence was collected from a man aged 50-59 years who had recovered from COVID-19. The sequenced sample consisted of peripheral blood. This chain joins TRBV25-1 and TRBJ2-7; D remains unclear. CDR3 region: CASSVGRYEQYF. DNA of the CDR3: TGTGCCAGCAGTGTGGGCAGATACGAGCAGTACTTC.